The 3 T cell receptor beta chains in this list originate from one sample, sequenced in a study of blood T cell repertoires in COVID-19. TCRdb's copy holds only in-frame clones and misses some; the assay was immunoSEQ multiplex PCR. This table has around 170,000 clones, about 87% appearing once. Material for sequencing was peripheral blood. The receptors stem from a man aged 55 to 70 with acute or convalescent COVID-19.

The chain couples TRBV9 to TRBJ2-1; TRBD2 matches at 8 bases. V lost 2 bases, J lost 3 bases, and 4 bases stayed unmatched. This CDR3 spans 15 amino acids. Germline CDR1 is SGDLS and CDR2 is YYNGEE. In DNA, the CDR3 is TGTGCCAGCAGCGTCAGCGGGAGTCGCTACAATGAGCAGTTCTTC. Residues: CASSVSGSRYNEQFF.

The genes are TRBV5-1 and TRBJ2-7; weak D call: TRBD1 (6 bases). The germline V and J ends were trimmed by 2 bases and 3 bases, with 9 bases remaining between them. Germline-derived CDR1 and CDR2 are SGHRS and YFSETQ. The CDR3 runs 13 residues. In DNA form, the CDR3 reads TGCGCCAGCAGCTTCGGACAGAGCTACGAGCAGTACTTC. Protein sequence: CASSFGQSYEQYF.

This clone was observed at least ten times. This chain connects TRBV3-1 (or the pseudogene TRBV3-2) to TRBJ2-1, with 13 bases identical to TRBD2. Per germline, CDR1 LGHDT and CDR2 YNNKEL (reference sequence). The CDR3 is 19 amino acids. J gave up 0 bases and V 0 bases, and 5 bases lay outside the gene matches. CDR3 sequence (DNA): TGTGCCAGCAGCCAAGAAACTAGCGGGGGGGCTAGCTCCTACAATGAGCAGTTCTTC. This sequence encodes CASSQETSGGASSYNEQFF.